Below, one T cell receptor beta chain is given with its context. These data come from a study of control samples from healthy donors and cancer patients. Germline-derived CDR1 and CDR2 are SGHTA and FQGNSA. V was pared by 0 bases and J by 8 bases, with 13 bases between. The CDR3 has 14 amino acids. Clones were sequenced by immunoSEQ multiplex PCR, and TCRdb holds only the in-frame ones, with some missing. The sample holds about 130,000 clones, around 94% seen once. The J gene is TRBJ1-1, the V gene TRBV7-2, with D maybe TRBD1 (6 bases). Sequencing input: PBMCs. This clonotype originated in a man between 60 and 75 years old with colorectal cancer. The CDR3, as DNA: TGTGCCAGCAGCTTAGCGGGGTCAGGGGCAGAAGCTTTCTTT. Translating it yields CASSLAGSGAEAFF.